The rows below give T cell receptor beta chains drawn from one sample of a study of T cells in Graves' hyperthyroidism and ophthalmopathy. TCRdb fed the multiplex PCR reads into MiXCR, producing one record per CDR3 protein. The sample gives a few hundred thousand distinct CDR3 sequences, roughly 19% of which show up once; 35% to 45% is in the top ten. Sequencing was performed on blood. The receptor set was obtained from a man in his fifties with Graves' ophthalmopathy. Both conserved end residues are trimmed from each CDR3. A D gene is named only where the DNA matches it firmly. Rows may omit the clone size; those that give it use once, few, many or a size class.

d_call	clone_size	v_call	cdr3_aa
TRBD1	many	TRBV28	ASQAGTGGGSPLH
TRBD2	.	TRBV5-6	ASSFIRAGGNEQF
.	.	TRBV28	ASKPDSENTEAF
.	.	TRBV4-1	ASSQDYRAEKLF
.	few	TRBV9	ASSVDDRRDTEAF
.	many	TRBV9	ASSVLGDLQETQY
TRBD2	many	TRBV6-1	ASSKNRLAGERRSSYEQY
.	few	TRBV29-1	SVGPTQETQY
.	many	TRBV7-6	ASSVGQNTEAF
.	many	TRBV5-1	ASRRTATDEKLF
.	many	TRBV5-1	ASSLITDTQY
TRBD2	.	TRBV2	ASSGRSGRARETQY
.	few	TRBV6-1	ASTKGGAPTEAF
.	many	TRBV2	ASSVVGYQGAF
TRBD2	many	TRBV6-2/TRBV6-3	ASSETSIGADTQY
TRBD2	few	TRBV5-6	ASSLIAGHHEQF
.	many	TRBV28	ASSLPPTGQY
TRBD2	few	TRBV3-1	ASSHEPGLVNEQF
TRBD2	.	TRBV6-1	ASEKLAGQTGELF
.	.	TRBV5-1	ASSLEPGEPYEQY
.	few	TRBV5-1	ASSLFAGAGETQY
TRBD1	many	TRBV2	ASSTGTGTNGYT
TRBD2	many	TRBV18	ASSPIAGTSTDTQY
.	few	TRBV12-3/TRBV12-4	ASSLDAGQPQH
.	few	TRBV20-1	SAPILYEQY
TRBD2	.	TRBV15	ATSRGLAGGDTQY